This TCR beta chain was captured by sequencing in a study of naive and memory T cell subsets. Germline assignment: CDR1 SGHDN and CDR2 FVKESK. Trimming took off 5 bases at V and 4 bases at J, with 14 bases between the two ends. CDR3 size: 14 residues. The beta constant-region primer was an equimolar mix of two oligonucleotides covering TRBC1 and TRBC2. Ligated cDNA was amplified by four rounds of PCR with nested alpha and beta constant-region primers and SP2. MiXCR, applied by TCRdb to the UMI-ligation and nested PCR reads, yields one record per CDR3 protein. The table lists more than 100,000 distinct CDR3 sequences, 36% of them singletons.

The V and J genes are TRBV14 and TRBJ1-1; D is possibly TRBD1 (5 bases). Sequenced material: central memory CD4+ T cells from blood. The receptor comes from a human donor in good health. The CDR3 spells CASSKQLGTTEAFF. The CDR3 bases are TGTGCCAGCAGCAAACAGTTAGGGACCACTGAAGCTTTCTTT.